These 22 T cell receptor beta chains came from one sample sequenced in a study of CD8 T cells in Susac syndrome. After extraction with the RNeasy kit, about 0.45 to 1 ug of the RNA was reverse transcribed using random hexamers. TCRdb reanalysed the immunoSEQ multiplex PCR reads using MiXCR and keeps one entry per CDR3 protein. The sample consists of 20,000 or so distinct CDR3 sequences, 85% to 95% of them appearing once. What was sequenced was CD8+ T cells from PBMCs. The source of these receptors is a human donor in good health.

The chain recombines TRBV11-1 with TRBJ2-5, with a tentative D call TRBD2 (6 bases). The germline V gene has CDR1 SGHAT and CDR2 FQDESV (reference sequence). The CDR3 loop spans 21 amino acids. The germline V and J ends were trimmed by 2 bases and 5 bases, with 33 bases remaining between them. CDR3 nucleotide sequence: TGTGCCAGCAGCTTAATTCGGAGGGACTTTGGAGACATGCTGATATTGGAGACCCAGTACTTC. It specifies CASSLIRRDFGDMLILETQYF.

The chain joins TRBV27 to TRBJ2-7; 9 bases agree with TRBD2. The V gene end was trimmed by 7 bases and the J gene end by 6 bases; junction bases not matched to a gene: 10. The CDR3 runs to 14 residues. Per the germline V gene, CDR1 is MNHEY and CDR2 is SMNVEV (reference sequence). CDR3: CASTEIAGALEQYF. DNA of the CDR3: TGTGCCAGCACTGAAATAGCGGGAGCACTCGAGCAGTACTTC.

The chain recombines TRBV6-1 with TRBJ2-1, with 10 positions matching TRBD2. The V gene's germline CDR1 is MNHNS and CDR2 SASEGT. Trimming cost V 8 bases and J 6 bases; bases outside gene matches: 10. This CDR3 comprises 15 residues. CDR3: CASGGASGSGNEQFF. CDR3 in DNA: TGTGCCAGCGGCGGGGCTAGCGGGAGTGGCAATGAGCAGTTCTTC.

The chain recombines TRBV27 with TRBJ1-1; the D is unclear. Germline loops: CDR1 MNHEY, CDR2 SMNVEV (reference sequence). The CDR3 sequence is 14 residues long. V was trimmed by 0 bases and J by 3 bases, leaving 8 bases between them. In nucleotides, the CDR3 is TGTGCCAGCAGTTTATCGGAGGGCTACACTGAAGCTTTCTTT. Amino acid sequence: CASSLSEGYTEAFF.

Only one count was recorded for this clonotype. The J gene is TRBJ1-5, the V gene TRBV28, with D hard to call. V dropped 5 bases and J dropped 11 bases, with 13 bases sitting between them. Germline CDR1 reads MDHEN; CDR2 reads SYDVKM. The CDR3 has 12 residues. Here the CDR3 DNA reads TGTGCCAGCAGTCCGCGGAATTCGGCCCAGCATTTT. It translates to CASSPRNSAQHF. The full variable domain, with the rest looked up from reference TRBV28 and TRBJ1-5, is DVKVTQSSRYLVKRTGEKVFLECVQDMDHENMFWYRQDPGLGLRLIYFSYDVKMKEKGDIPEGYSVSREKKERFSLILESASTNQTSMYLCASSPRNSAQHFGDGTRLSIL.

CDR3 bases: TGTGCCAGCGGAGGGGGGTGGGAGCAGTTCTTC. This translates into CASGGGWEQFF. This sequence joins TRBV27 and TRBJ2-1; perhaps D is TRBD1 or TRBD2 (6 bases each). Germline lookup yields CDR1 MNHEY and CDR2 SMNVEV (reference sequence). This CDR3 is built from 11 residues. Trimming cost V 8 bases and J 10 bases, with 12 bases left between them.

This chain connects TRBV21-1 to TRBJ1-2; the D call of TRBD1 is as the table states it, not checked on the DNA. TRBV21-1 is reported as a pseudogene. CDR3 length equals 15 residues. CDR3 sequence (DNA): TGTGCCAGCAGCAACTGGGACAGGTCCTGCTATGGCTACACCTTC. Translation: CASSNWDRSCYGYTF.

This chain connects TRBV7-8 to TRBJ2-5; weak D call: TRBD1 (5 bases). CDR1 is SGHVS, CDR2 FQNEAQ, per germline. The CDR3 is 15 amino acids. The V gene lost 6 bases and the J gene lost 5 bases, with 19 bases spanning the gap. The CDR3: CASRAPGLVRETQYF. The CDR3 nucleotides read TGTGCCAGCAGAGCCCCAGGGTTGGTCAGGGAGACCCAGTACTTC. Together with reference TRBV7-8 and TRBJ2-5, the CDR3 gives the full variable domain: GAGVSQSPRYKVAKRGQDVALRCDPISGHVSLFWYQQALGQGPEFLTYFQNEAQLDKSGLPSDRFFAERPEGSVSTLKIQRTQQEDSAVYLCASRAPGLVRETQYFGPGTRLLVL.

This rearrangement joins TRBV11-2 to TRBJ2-1, with TRBD1 matching over 9 bases. The trim removed 4 bases at V and 8 bases at J, leaving 9 bases unmatched. Germline V lookup: CDR1 SGHAT, CDR2 FQNNGV. The CDR3 consists of 15 residues. The CDR3 spells CASSSRDREGYEQFF. DNA for the CDR3: TGTGCCAGCAGCTCGCGGGACAGGGAGGGATATGAGCAGTTCTTC.

The chain employs TRBV12-3 or TRBV12-4 and TRBJ2-2, with TRBD1 matching over 9 bases. J gave up 6 bases and V 5 bases, and 16 bases lay outside the gene matches. The CDR3 contains 18 residues. As DNA, the CDR3 is TGTGCCAGCAGTCTCAACCCGGGACAGGGTGTAGTAGCCGGGGAGCTGTTTTTT. It yields the protein CASSLNPGQGVVAGELFF.

The chain is built from TRBV5-6 and TRBJ2-7; TRBD1 aligns across 7 bases. Unmatched junction bases numbered 4, after V lost 4 bases and J lost 3 bases. There are 13 residues in the CDR3. Germline V gene sequence: CDR1 SGHDT, CDR2 YYEEEE. CDR3 DNA: TGTGCCAGCAGCGACAGGGACAGCTACGAGCAGTACTTC. Its translation is CASSDRDSYEQYF. The entire variable domain, with the rest obtained from reference TRBV5-6 and TRBJ2-7, is as follows: DAGVTQSPTHLIKTRGQQVTLRCSPKSGHDTVSWYQQALGQGPQFIFQYYEEEERQRGNFPDRFSGHQFPNYSSELNVNALLLGDSALYLCASSDRDSYEQYFGPGTRLTVT.

CDR3 coding DNA: TGTGCCAGCAGTTTACTAGCGGGAGGATTCGAGCAGTACTTC. Its translation: CASSLLAGGFEQYF. This chain joins TRBV27 and TRBJ2-7; 11 nucleotides agree with TRBD2. The J segment lost 6 bases and the V segment lost 2 bases, leaving 3 bases of the junction unmatched. Germline lookup yields CDR1 MNHEY and CDR2 SMNVEV (reference sequence). This CDR3 spans 14 amino acids.

J is TRBJ2-1 and V is TRBV5-1; 8 nucleotides match TRBD2. Germline V CDR1 and CDR2: SGHRS, YFSETQ. Trimming removed 1 base from V and 2 bases from J; junction bases left unmatched: 8. The CDR3 is 17 residues long. CDR3 sequence reads: CASSLTGTRETYNEQFF. Here the CDR3 DNA reads TGCGCCAGCAGCTTGACTGGGACTAGGGAGACCTACAATGAGCAGTTCTTC.

This sequence joins TRBV6-2 or TRBV6-3 and TRBJ2-7; the match to TRBD2 covers 11 bases. The V segment lost 2 bases and the J segment 6 bases; nucleotides outside the gene matches: 6. Germline assignment: CDR1 MNHEY and CDR2 SVGEGT. The CDR3 loop spans 15 amino acids. In nucleotides, the CDR3 is TGTGCCAGCAGTTACGCGACTAGCGGGACCACCGAGCAGTACGTC. Protein sequence: CASSYATSGTTEQYV.

V gene TRBV29-1 combines with J gene TRBJ1-2, with 8 bases aligning to TRBD1. V was clipped by 5 bases and J by 3 bases; unmatched bases: 2. This CDR3 region has 12 residues. CDR1 and CDR2 from the germline V gene are SQVTM and ANQGSEA. CDR3 sequence (DNA): TGCAGCGTTCAGGGGGCAGACTATGGCTACACCTTC. This translates into CSVQGADYGYTF.

The rearrangement links TRBV9 to TRBJ1-5, with 7 bases fitting TRBD1. This CDR3 has 15 amino acids. The germline CDR1 and CDR2 sequences are SGDLS and YYNGEE. The J segment lost 4 bases and the V segment lost 4 bases, leaving 8 bases of the junction unmatched. CDR3 DNA: TGTGCCAGCAGCCCAGGGGGTCAAGAAAATCAGCCCCAGCATTTT. It translates to CASSPGGQENQPQHF.

The chain combines TRBV2 with TRBJ2-2; maybe TRBD1 (5 bases). V gave up 6 bases and J gave up 4 bases, with 21 bases separating them. Germline CDR1 reads SNHLY; CDR2 reads FYNNEI. This CDR3 is built from 17 residues. Here the CDR3 reads CASRPSKGIKVTGELFF. The CDR3 DNA reads TGTGCCAGCAGACCCAGCAAGGGGATTAAGGTCACCGGGGAGCTGTTTTTT.

This rearrangement joins TRBV6-5 to TRBJ2-6; D gene unclear. The CDR3 is made up of 15 amino acids. The germline V gene has CDR1 MNHEY and CDR2 SVGAGI. V was clipped by 1 base and J by 1 base, with 5 bases between them. The CDR3 coding sequence is TGTGCCAGCAGTTACTATGATTCTGGGGCCAACGTCCTGACTTTC. Translating gives CASSYYDSGANVLTF.

This clonotype was observed a single time. J is TRBJ1-1 and V is TRBV28, with a possible D match to TRBD1 (5 bases). Trimming cost V 6 bases and J 1 base, with 12 bases left between them. Germline assignment: CDR1 MDHEN and CDR2 SYDVKM. This CDR3 has 14 residues. The CDR3: CASSRGAENTEAFF. CDR3 DNA: TGTGCCAGCAGCCGTGGGGCGGAGAACACTGAAGCTTTCTTT.

The chain uses TRBV28 and TRBJ2-7, with 8 bases matching TRBD1. Trimming at V came to 2 bases and at J to 6 bases, leaving 3 bases not matched to a gene. Germline CDR1 and CDR2: MDHEN and SYDVKM. The CDR3 loop spans 13 amino acids. CDR3 sequence reads: CASSLAGGPEQYF. CDR3 in DNA: TGTGCCAGCAGTTTAGCAGGGGGCCCCGAGCAGTACTTC.

This chain joins TRBV6-5 and TRBJ2-3; D might be TRBD1 or TRBD2, each matching 5 bases. Looked up from germline, CDR1 is MNHEY and CDR2 is SVGAGI. The CDR3 is made up of 13 amino acids. V lost 2 bases to trimming and J lost 6 bases, with 9 bases between them. The CDR3 coding sequence is TGTGCCAGCAGTTACGGGACGGGGGATACGCAGTATTTT. Translating gives CASSYGTGDTQYF.

This chain links TRBV15 with TRBJ1-2, with D uncertain. Deletions cut 0 bases from V and 4 bases from J, with 12 bases between. Per germline, CDR1 LNHNV and CDR2 YYDKDF (reference sequence). The CDR3 has 15 amino acids. The CDR3 loop reads CATSRDRTAPYGYTF. CDR3 nucleotide sequence: TGTGCCACCAGCAGAGATCGTACCGCTCCCTATGGCTACACCTTC.